This TCR beta chain was sequenced for a study of T cell repertoires in cytomegalovirus infection. Study-wide results and caveats: HLA-C-restricted, CMV-specific TCR beta clonotypes were dominant ex vivo. Carriage of CMV together with the relevant HLA was identifiable through cumulative public TCR beta family frequency.

This CDR3 has 14 amino acids. Trimming cost V 1 base and J 10 bases; bases outside gene matches: 9. CDR1 and CDR2 from the germline V gene are DFQATT and SNEGSKA (reference sequence). TCRdb re-derived calls from the reads in MiXCR, one entry per CDR3 protein. This table holds around 120,000 distinct CDR3 sequences, roughly 9% found once. The table lists this clonotype with a few counts. Its target is unknown. V gene TRBV20-1 combines with J gene TRBJ1-4, with 7 bases identical to TRBD1. Input material: PBMCs. The sequence was obtained from a human donor in good health (CMV status not recorded). Some clones in this sample may be carry-over from other donors' samples. DNA of the CDR3: TGCAGTGCTAGAGTAGGCAGGGGGGATGGAAAACTGTTTTTT. Protein: CSARVGRGDGKLFF.